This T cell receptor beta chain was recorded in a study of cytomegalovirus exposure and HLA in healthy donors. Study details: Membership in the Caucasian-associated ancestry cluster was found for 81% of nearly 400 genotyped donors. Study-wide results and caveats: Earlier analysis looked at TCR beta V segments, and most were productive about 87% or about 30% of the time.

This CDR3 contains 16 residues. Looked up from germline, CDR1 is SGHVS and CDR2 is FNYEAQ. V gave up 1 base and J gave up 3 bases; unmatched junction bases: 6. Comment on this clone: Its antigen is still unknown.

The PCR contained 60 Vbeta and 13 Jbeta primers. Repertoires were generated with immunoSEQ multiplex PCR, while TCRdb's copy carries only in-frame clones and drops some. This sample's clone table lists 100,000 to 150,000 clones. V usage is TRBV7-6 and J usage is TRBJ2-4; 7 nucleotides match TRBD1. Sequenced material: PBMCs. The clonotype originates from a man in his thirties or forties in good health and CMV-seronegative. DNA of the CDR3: TGTGCCAGCAGCTTAGGGCCAGGGGGTAGCAAAAACATTCAGTACTTC. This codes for CASSLGPGGSKNIQYF.